This TCR beta chain was documented in a study of blood T cell repertoires in COVID-19. Turning to the study itself: The United States, Italy and Spain were the sources of the acute and convalescent COVID-19 samples. From T cells, B-cell-depleted T cells, or PBMCs came the material, which was cDNA or gDNA.

The CDR3 loop spans 16 amino acids. V was pared by 5 bases and J by 7 bases, with 9 bases of the junction left unmatched. Germline CDR1 SGHNT, CDR2 YENEEA. Authors' processing steps: How many nucleated cells were present was estimated from reference gene primer amplification. Using immunoSEQ multiplex PCR, the repertoire was profiled, and TCRdb retains in-frame clones only, with some absent. The DNA gave D and trimming, while V, J and clone size come from that table. Counted here are 100,000 to 120,000 clones, 55% to 75% occurring once; the ten biggest clones make up 1.5% to 2%. The receptor comes from a woman aged 40 to 55 with acute or convalescent COVID-19. Sequencing input: peripheral blood. This chain joins TRBV11-3 and TRBJ2-2; 11 bases agree with TRBD2. The CDR3 DNA reads TGTGCCAGCAGCCAAAATAGCGGGGGGGCCGGCGGGGAGCTGTTTTTT. Translation: CASSQNSGGAGGELFF.